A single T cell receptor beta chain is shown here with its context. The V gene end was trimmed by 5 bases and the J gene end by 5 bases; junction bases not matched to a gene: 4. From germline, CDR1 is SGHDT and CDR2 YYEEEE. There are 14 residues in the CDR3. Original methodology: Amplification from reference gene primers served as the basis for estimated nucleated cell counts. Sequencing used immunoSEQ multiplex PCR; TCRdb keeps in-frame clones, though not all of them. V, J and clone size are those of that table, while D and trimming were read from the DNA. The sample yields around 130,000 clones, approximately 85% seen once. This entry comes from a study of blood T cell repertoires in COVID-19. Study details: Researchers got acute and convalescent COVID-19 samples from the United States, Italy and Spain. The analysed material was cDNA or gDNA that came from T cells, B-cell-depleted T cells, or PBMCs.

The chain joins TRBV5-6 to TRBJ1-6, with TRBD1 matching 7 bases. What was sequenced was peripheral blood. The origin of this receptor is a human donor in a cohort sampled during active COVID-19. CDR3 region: CASSSGTDNSPLHF. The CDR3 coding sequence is TGTGCCAGCAGTTCCGGGACAGATAATTCACCCCTCCACTTT. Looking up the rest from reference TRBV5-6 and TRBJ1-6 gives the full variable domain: DAGVTQSPTHLIKTRGQQVTLRCSPKSGHDTVSWYQQALGQGPQFIFQYYEEEERQRGNFPDRFSGHQFPNYSSELNVNALLLGDSALYLCASSSGTDNSPLHFGNGTRLTVT.